These T cell receptor beta chains were read from a single sample in a study of early T cells in non-severe SARS-CoV-2 infection. MiXCR was run by TCRdb on the 5' RACE reads, yielding one entry per CDR3 protein. Of 60,000 to 65,000 distinct CDR3 sequences in the sample, roughly a tenth were seen once. Sequencing input: whole blood. These receptors all stem from an adult who was a healthcare worker with PCR-confirmed SARS-CoV-2 infection or an uninfected control (not recorded which). The CDR3 runs from the conserved cysteine through the conserved F or W. The D gene is left open where the match is weak. Rows give clone size only sometimes, using once, few, many, or a class for an expanded clone.

CDR3 protein: CASSPRGNSPLHF
CDR3 DNA: TGTGCCAGCAGTCCCCGGGGGAATTCACCCCTCCACTTT
V gene: TRBV12-3/TRBV12-4
J gene: TRBJ1-6
clone size: -
D gene: -

CDR3 protein: CASSLGQGNSPLHF
CDR3 DNA: TGTGCCAGCAGTCTTGGACAGGGGAATTCACCCCTCCACTTT
V gene: TRBV27
J gene: TRBJ1-6
clone size: -
D gene: TRBD1

CDR3 protein: CASSARTSGRSTDTQYF
CDR3 DNA: TGTGCCAGCAGCGCGCGGACTAGCGGCCGGAGCACAGATACGCAGTATTTT
V gene: TRBV7-2
J gene: TRBJ2-3
clone size: -
D gene: TRBD2

CDR3 protein: CASAFRGKPQHF
CDR3 DNA: TGTGCCAGCGCCTTTCGCGGGAAGCCCCAGCATTTT
V gene: TRBV6-5
J gene: TRBJ1-5
clone size: -
D gene: -

CDR3 protein: CASSLAGGVRELFF
CDR3 DNA: TGTGCCAGCAGCTTGGCTGGGGGCGTCAGGGAGCTGTTTTTT
V gene: TRBV5-6
J gene: TRBJ2-2
clone size: -
D gene: -

CDR3 protein: CASSPAEGQARNYGYTF
CDR3 DNA: TGTGCCAGCAGCCCGGCTGAGGGACAGGCACGTAACTATGGCTACACCTTC
V gene: TRBV7-9
J gene: TRBJ1-2
clone size: -
D gene: TRBD1

CDR3 protein: CASSPDSTSGETQYF
CDR3 DNA: TGTGCCAGCTCACCGGATTCAACTAGCGGGGAGACCCAGTACTTC
V gene: TRBV18
J gene: TRBJ2-5
clone size: many
D gene: TRBD2

CDR3 protein: CSAPKGSGGTDTQYF
CDR3 DNA: TGCAGTGCCCCAAAGGGGTCAGGGGGAACAGATACGCAGTATTTT
V gene: TRBV20-1
J gene: TRBJ2-3
clone size: many
D gene: TRBD1

CDR3 protein: CASSYTGQGTEAFF
CDR3 DNA: TGTGCCAGCAGTTACACGGGACAGGGGACTGAAGCTTTCTTT
V gene: TRBV6-5
J gene: TRBJ1-1
clone size: -
D gene: TRBD1

CDR3 protein: CASSQETGDFKTEAFF
CDR3 DNA: TGTGCCAGCAGCCAAGAGACAGGGGATTTCAAAACTGAAGCTTTCTTT
V gene: TRBV14
J gene: TRBJ1-1
clone size: -
D gene: TRBD1

CDR3 protein: CASSLGAGNQPQHF
CDR3 DNA: TGCGCCAGCAGCTTGGGGGCGGGCAATCAGCCCCAGCATTTT
V gene: TRBV5-1
J gene: TRBJ1-5
clone size: few
D gene: -

CDR3 protein: CASSLQSFSNQPQHF
CDR3 DNA: TGTGCCAGCAGTTTACAGAGCTTTAGCAATCAGCCCCAGCATTTT
V gene: TRBV27
J gene: TRBJ1-5
clone size: -
D gene: -

CDR3 protein: CASTQGADTQYF
CDR3 DNA: TGTGCCAGCACGCAGGGAGCAGATACGCAGTATTTT
V gene: TRBV28
J gene: TRBJ2-3
clone size: -
D gene: -

CDR3 protein: CASSFPSGGDQETQYF
CDR3 DNA: TGTGCCAGCAGCTTCCCTAGCGGGGGGGACCAAGAGACCCAGTACTTC
V gene: TRBV7-9
J gene: TRBJ2-5
clone size: -
D gene: TRBD2

CDR3 protein: CASSHSQRGRYGYTF
CDR3 DNA: TGTGCCAGCAGCCATTCCCAGCGAGGGCGCTATGGCTACACCTTC
V gene: TRBV3-1
J gene: TRBJ1-2
clone size: many
D gene: -

CDR3 protein: CATSIGQHNQPQHF
CDR3 DNA: TGTGCCACCAGTATCGGACAGCACAATCAGCCCCAGCATTTT
V gene: TRBV24-1
J gene: TRBJ1-5
clone size: few
D gene: -